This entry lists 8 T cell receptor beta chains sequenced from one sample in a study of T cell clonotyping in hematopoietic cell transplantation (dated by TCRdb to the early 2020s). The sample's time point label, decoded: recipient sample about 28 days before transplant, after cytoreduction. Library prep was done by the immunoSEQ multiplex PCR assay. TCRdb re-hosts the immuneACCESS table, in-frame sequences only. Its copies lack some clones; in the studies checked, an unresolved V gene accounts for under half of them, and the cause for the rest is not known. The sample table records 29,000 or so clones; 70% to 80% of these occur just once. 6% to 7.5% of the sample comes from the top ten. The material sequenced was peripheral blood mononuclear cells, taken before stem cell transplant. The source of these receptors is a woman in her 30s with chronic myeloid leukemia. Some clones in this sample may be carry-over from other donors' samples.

The CDR3 reads CASSLSGQAYNEQFF. The CDR3 DNA follows: TGCGCCAGCAGCTTGAGTGGACAGGCCTACAATGAGCAGTTCTTC. V and J are TRBV5-1 and TRBJ2-1, with 7 bases that match TRBD1. The germline V gene encodes CDR1 SGHRS and CDR2 YFSETQ. The length of the CDR3 is 15 residues. Losses at the gene ends were 1 base for V and 2 bases for J; bases not matched to a gene: 3.

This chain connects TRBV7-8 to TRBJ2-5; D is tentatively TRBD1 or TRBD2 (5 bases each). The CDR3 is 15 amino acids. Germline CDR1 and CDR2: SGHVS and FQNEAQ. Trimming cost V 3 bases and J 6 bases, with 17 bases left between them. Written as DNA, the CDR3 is TGTGCCAGCAGCTTGGGCCGGGACCGCCCGCAGACCCAGTACTTC. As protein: CASSLGRDRPQTQYF.

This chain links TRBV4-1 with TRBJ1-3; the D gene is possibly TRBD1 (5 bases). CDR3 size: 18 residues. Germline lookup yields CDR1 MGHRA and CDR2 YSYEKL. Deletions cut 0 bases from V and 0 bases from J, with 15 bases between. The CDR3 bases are TGCGCCAGCAGCCAAGACGGGACGGTTTCTTACTCTGGAAACACCATATATTTT. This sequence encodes CASSQDGTVSYSGNTIYF.

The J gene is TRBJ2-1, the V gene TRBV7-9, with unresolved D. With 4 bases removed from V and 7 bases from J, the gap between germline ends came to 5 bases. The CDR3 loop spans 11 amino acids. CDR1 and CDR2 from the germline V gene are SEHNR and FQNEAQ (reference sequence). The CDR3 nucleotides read TGTGCCAGCAGCTCTTGGAATGAGCAGTTCTTC. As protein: CASSSWNEQFF.

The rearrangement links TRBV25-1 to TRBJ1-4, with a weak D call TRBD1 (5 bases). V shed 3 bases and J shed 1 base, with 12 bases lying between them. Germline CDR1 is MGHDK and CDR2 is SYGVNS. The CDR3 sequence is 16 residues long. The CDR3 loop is CASSEARTRTNEKLFF. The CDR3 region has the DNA TGTGCCAGCAGTGAGGCAAGGACAAGAACTAATGAAAAACTGTTTTTT. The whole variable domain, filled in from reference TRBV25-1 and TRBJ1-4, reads EADIYQTPRYLVIGTGKKITLECSQTMGHDKMYWYQQDPGMELHLIHYSYGVNSTEKGDLSSESTVSRIRTEHFPLTLESARPSHTSQYLCASSEARTRTNEKLFFGSGTQLSVL.

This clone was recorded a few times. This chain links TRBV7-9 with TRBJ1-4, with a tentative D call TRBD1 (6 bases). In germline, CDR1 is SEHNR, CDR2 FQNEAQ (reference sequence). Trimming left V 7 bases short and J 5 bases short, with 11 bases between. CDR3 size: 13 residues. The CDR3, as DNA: TGTGCCAGCACCCAAGGGGGAAATGAAAAACTGTTTTTT. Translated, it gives CASTQGGNEKLFF.

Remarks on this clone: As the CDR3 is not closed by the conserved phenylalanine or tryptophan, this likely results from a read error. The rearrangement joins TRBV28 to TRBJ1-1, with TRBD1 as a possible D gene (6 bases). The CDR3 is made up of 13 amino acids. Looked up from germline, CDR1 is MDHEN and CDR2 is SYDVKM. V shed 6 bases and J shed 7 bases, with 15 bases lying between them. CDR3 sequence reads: CASSRRGTYEAFL. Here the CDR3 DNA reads TGTGCCAGCAGCCGACGAGGGACATATGAAGCTTTCCTT.

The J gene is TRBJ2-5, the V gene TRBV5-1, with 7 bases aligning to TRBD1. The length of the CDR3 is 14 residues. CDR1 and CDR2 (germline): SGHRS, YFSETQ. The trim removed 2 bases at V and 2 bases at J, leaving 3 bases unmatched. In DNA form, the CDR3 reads TGCGCCAGCAGCTTTGGGGGACAGCAAGAGACCCAGTACTTC. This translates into CASSFGGQQETQYF.